Shown below are 27 T cell receptor beta chains from a single sample sequenced in a study of cytomegalovirus exposure and HLA in healthy donors. The PCR contained 60 Vbeta and 13 Jbeta primers. The assay was immunoSEQ multiplex PCR, and TCRdb's table has in-frame clones only and misses some. The sample shows around 65,000 clones, roughly two thirds of them seen only once. The sample consisted of PBMCs. The receptors shown here come from a middle-aged man in good health and CMV-seropositive.

V gene TRBV5-6 combines with J gene TRBJ1-4, with 10 nucleotides matching TRBD1. CDR3 length equals 17 residues. Germline loops: CDR1 SGHDT, CDR2 YYEEEE. J was trimmed by 8 bases and V by 1 base; bases with no gene match: 11. The CDR3 loop is CASSLLITGTGDEKLFF. The CDR3 nucleotides read TGTGCCAGCAGCTTGCTCATAACCGGGACAGGGGACGAAAAACTGTTTTTT.

The CDR3: CASSDNRVGTGWDVTDTQYF. In nucleotides, the CDR3 is TGTGCCAGCAGTGATAACCGGGTAGGGACAGGGTGGGATGTTACAGATACGCAGTATTTT. The genes are TRBV6-1 and TRBJ2-3; the match to TRBD1 covers 9 bases. V trimming: 3 bases; J trimming: 3 bases; junction bases outside the gene matches: 19. CDR3 length equals 20 residues. The germline CDR1 and CDR2 sequences are MNHNS and SASEGT.

The V gene is TRBV28, the J gene TRBJ2-3, with 11 bases matching TRBD2. The junction had 7 bases not matched to a gene; V was cut back by 2 bases and J by 6 bases. Per the germline V gene, CDR1 is MDHEN and CDR2 is SYDVKM. The CDR3 length is 16 residues. The DNA of the CDR3 is TGTGCCAGCAGTTTAGGGGTAGCGGGGGGGCCGGATACGCAGTATTTT. It specifies CASSLGVAGGPDTQYF.

J is TRBJ2-5 and V is TRBV7-2; 11 nucleotides line up with TRBD2. Germline V gene sequence: CDR1 SGHTA, CDR2 FQGNSA. The CDR3 loop spans 16 amino acids. V was pared by 5 bases and J by 2 bases, with 7 bases of the junction left unmatched. For the CDR3, the DNA is TGTGCCAGCAGCCCAATAACTAGCGGGGGACAAGAGACCCAGTACTTC. Translating it yields CASSPITSGGQETQYF.

The J gene is TRBJ2-5, the V gene TRBV7-8, with 12 positions matching TRBD2. CDR1 and CDR2 (germline): SGHVS, FQNEAQ. V shed 4 bases, J shed 2 bases, and the junction held 2 bases outside the gene matches. The CDR3 has 15 residues. In DNA, the CDR3 is TGTGCCAGCAGCTCTGGACTAGCGGGGCAAGAGACCCAGTACTTC. Its protein product is CASSSGLAGQETQYF.

V and J are TRBV13 and TRBJ2-7; no clear D gene. The CDR3 runs 13 residues. V was trimmed by 5 bases and J by 0 bases, leaving 8 bases between them. Germline V lookup: CDR1 PRHDT, CDR2 FYEKMQ (reference sequence). CDR3 coding DNA: TGTGCCAGCAGCCAACAGAGCTCCTACGAGCAGTACTTC. Its translation is CASSQQSSYEQYF.

The V gene is TRBV5-1, the J gene TRBJ2-1, with 7 bases matching TRBD2. V trimming: 0 bases; J trimming: 6 bases; junction bases outside the gene matches: 3. Germline values: CDR1 SGHRS, CDR2 YFSETQ. The CDR3 covers 14 residues. The CDR3 spells CASSLATSVNEQFF. The CDR3 nucleotides read TGCGCCAGCAGCTTGGCTACTAGCGTCAATGAGCAGTTCTTC.

The V gene is TRBV2, the J gene TRBJ2-2, with 15 bases that match TRBD2. CDR3 length: 16 amino acids. V was clipped by 5 bases and J by 7 bases; unmatched bases: 5. Per the germline V gene, CDR1 is SNHLY and CDR2 is FYNNEI. As DNA, the CDR3 is TGTGCCAGCAGTAGGACTAGCGGGGGGGCCGGCGGGGAGCTGTTTTTT. Its protein product is CASSRTSGGAGGELFF.

The V and J genes are TRBV30 and TRBJ1-2; 10 bases align to TRBD1. This CDR3 spans 13 amino acids. CDR1 and CDR2 (germline): GTSNPN, SVGIG (reference sequence). The ends lost 7 bases at V and 5 bases at J; junction bases unmatched: 7. The CDR3 sequence: CASRDRGRYGYTF. The CDR3 DNA reads as TGTGCCTCCCGGGACAGGGGTCGGTATGGCTACACCTTC.

The rearrangement links TRBV7-2 to TRBJ2-2; 9 nucleotides agree with TRBD2. CDR1 is SGHTA and CDR2 is FQGNSA in the germline V gene. V trimming: 3 bases; J trimming: 3 bases; junction bases outside the gene matches: 8. The CDR3 has 17 residues. CDR3 sequence reads: CASSFFSGSADTGELFF. CDR3 DNA sequence: TGTGCCAGCAGCTTCTTTAGCGGGAGTGCGGACACCGGGGAGCTGTTTTTT.

This clone was observed once. V gene TRBV18 combines with J gene TRBJ1-3; D possibly corresponds to TRBD1 (5 bases). The V and J ends lost 1 base and 2 bases respectively, with 9 bases between them. Germline CDR1 is KGHSH and CDR2 is LQKENI. The CDR3 sequence is 15 residues long. The CDR3 here is CASSPQGLTGNTIYF. CDR3 coding DNA: TGTGCCAGCTCACCACAGGGGCTTACTGGAAACACCATATATTTT. Based on the CDR3 plus reference TRBV18 and TRBJ1-3, the full variable domain is NAGVMQNPRHLVRRRGQEARLRCSPMKGHSHVYWYRQLPEEGLKFMVYLQKENIIDESGMPKERFSAEFPKEGPSILRIQQVVRGDSAAYFCASSPQGLTGNTIYFGEGSWLTVV.

The CDR3 is CAWSVLGTTNEKLFF. CDR3 coding DNA: TGTGCCTGGAGTGTACTTGGTACAACTAATGAAAAACTGTTTTTT. The chain is built from TRBV30 and TRBJ1-4; D uncertain. Deletions cut 0 bases from V and 0 bases from J, with 8 bases between. The germline V gene encodes CDR1 GTSNPN and CDR2 SVGIG (reference sequence). The CDR3 covers 15 residues.

The V gene is TRBV27, the J gene TRBJ2-1; D may be TRBD2 (6 bases). Germline V gene sequence: CDR1 MNHEY, CDR2 SMNVEV (reference sequence). Trimming removed 5 bases at V and 8 bases at J, with 25 bases between. The CDR3 has 17 residues. The CDR3 coding sequence is TGTGCCAGCAGTAACTCTTGGGGGGAATATTCTATCGATGAGCAGTTCTTC. It codes for CASSNSWGEYSIDEQFF.

The rearrangement links TRBV2 to TRBJ2-7; 7 bases map to TRBD1. This CDR3 has 13 amino acids. V was clipped by 5 bases and J by 3 bases; unmatched bases: 4. Germline CDR1 reads SNHLY; CDR2 reads FYNNEI. The chain's CDR3 is CASSPGQSYEQYF. The DNA of the CDR3 is TGTGCCAGCAGTCCGGGACAGAGCTACGAGCAGTACTTC.

This clone has just a few counts. J is TRBJ2-2 and V is TRBV29-1, with D maybe TRBD1 (5 bases). Germline loops: CDR1 SQVTM, CDR2 ANQGSEA. Trimming cost V 4 bases and J 4 bases, with 13 bases left between them. The CDR3 runs 14 residues. The CDR3: CSVGQPLGTGELFF. The DNA of the CDR3 is TGCAGCGTTGGACAGCCTTTGGGCACCGGGGAGCTGTTTTTT.

This chain links TRBV30 with TRBJ2-7, with 10 bases that match TRBD1. The CDR3 covers 11 residues. The germline V gene encodes CDR1 GTSNPN and CDR2 SVGIG (reference sequence). V lost 7 bases to trimming and J lost 12 bases; unmatched junction nucleotides: 9. In nucleotides, the CDR3 is TGTGCCTCCTCTCCGGGACAGGGGTTGTACTTC. This translates into CASSPGQGLYF.

The rearrangement joins TRBV29-1 to TRBJ2-1; TRBD2 aligns across 7 bases. CDR3 length: 15 amino acids. With 5 bases clipped from V and 0 bases from J, the junction kept 7 bases outside the gene matches. CDR1 and CDR2 from the germline V gene are SQVTM and ANQGSEA. The CDR3 reads CSVLSGSLSYNEQFF. CDR3 sequence (DNA): TGCAGCGTTCTTAGCGGGTCCCTCTCCTACAATGAGCAGTTCTTC.

The chain employs TRBV23-1 and TRBJ2-2; 9 bases agree with TRBD1. TRBV23-1 belongs to the ORF category, with a function that is uncertain. Trimming removed 0 bases from V and 6 bases from J; junction bases left unmatched: 11. The CDR3 extends over 18 amino acids. DNA of the CDR3: TGCGCCAGCAGTCAATCAACCTCCGGGACAGGGTTCGCCGGGGAGCTGTTTTTT. Translation gives CASSQSTSGTGFAGELFF.

This clone was seen only once. This chain uses TRBV5-1 with TRBJ2-1; tentative D call: TRBD1 (6 bases). The CDR3 runs 14 residues. Germline CDR1 is SGHRS and CDR2 is YFSETQ. V was shortened by 0 bases and J by 8 bases, with 12 bases between the two germline ends. CDR3 loop: CASSLDPSGDEQFF. In nucleotides, the CDR3 is TGCGCCAGCAGCTTGGATCCTTCAGGGGATGAGCAGTTCTTC. The full variable domain, completed using reference TRBV5-1 and TRBJ2-1, is KAGVTQTPRYLIKTRGQQVTLSCSPISGHRSVSWYQQTPGQGLQFLFEYFSETQRNKGNFPGRFSGRQFSNSRSEMNVSTLELGDSALYLCASSLDPSGDEQFFGPGTRLTVL.

The gene calls are TRBV7-9 and TRBJ2-7, with 7 positions matching TRBD1. Germline assignment: CDR1 SEHNR and CDR2 FQNEAQ (reference sequence). The length of the CDR3 is 14 residues. The ends lost 5 bases at V and 7 bases at J; junction bases unmatched: 11. CDR3 DNA: TGTGCCAGCAGCAACCGGGACAGTCCGTGGGAGCAGTACTTC. This sequence encodes CASSNRDSPWEQYF. The full variable domain, with the rest looked up from reference TRBV7-9 and TRBJ2-7, is DTGVSQNPRHKITKRGQNVTFRCDPISEHNRLYWYRQTLGQGPEFLTYFQNEAQLEKSRLLSDRFSAERPKGSFSTLEIQRTEQGDSAMYLCASSNRDSPWEQYFGPGTRLTVT.

This clone was detected a few times. The genes are TRBV11-2 and TRBJ2-3; 8 positions match TRBD2. Trimming took 5 bases from V and 0 from J; bases not matched to a gene: 7. The length of the CDR3 is 16 residues. CDR1 SGHAT and CDR2 FQNNGV come from the germline V gene. CDR3 bases: TGTGCCAGCAGCCGTACTAGCGGAACTAGCACAGATACGCAGTATTTT. Its translation is CASSRTSGTSTDTQYF.

The sample holds a few counts of this clone. The chain carries TRBV28 and TRBJ2-7; the match to TRBD2 covers 10 bases. With 3 bases clipped from V and 7 bases from J, the junction kept 6 bases outside the gene matches. CDR1 is MDHEN, CDR2 SYDVKM, per germline. The CDR3 contains 14 residues. The CDR3 coding sequence is TGTGCCAGCAGTTTCCTAGCGGGAGTAGGTGAGCAGTACTTC. This sequence encodes CASSFLAGVGEQYF.

As regards this clone: A read error may produce the germline difference seen at one junction end. This sequence joins TRBV29-1 and TRBJ2-7, with TRBD1 matching over 7 bases. This CDR3 comprises 13 residues. Germline-derived CDR1 and CDR2 are SQVTM and ANQGSEA. CDR3 sequence reads: CSVEGQATYEQYF. DNA of the CDR3: TGCAGCGTCGAAGGACAGGCGACCTACGAGCAGTACTTC.

This clone was observed a few times. This rearrangement joins TRBV7-8 to TRBJ1-5; D may be TRBD1 (6 bases). Germline V gene data show CDR1 as SGHVS and CDR2 as FQNEAQ. V was shortened by 5 bases and J by 5 bases, with 16 bases between the two germline ends. CDR3 length equals 15 residues. CDR3 in DNA: TGTGCCAGCAGCCGACTATTACAGGGACATCAGCCCCAGCATTTT. Its translation is CASSRLLQGHQPQHF.

V is TRBV19 and J is TRBJ1-2, with a weak D call TRBD1 (6 bases). Germline loops: CDR1 LNHDA, CDR2 SQIVND (reference sequence). There are 15 residues in the CDR3. Trimming pared 2 bases from V and 2 bases from J, leaving 12 bases between. The CDR3 nucleotides are TGTGCCAGTAGTATACCCTTTGGGACAAACTATGGCTACACCTTC. This encodes CASSIPFGTNYGYTF.

The chain carries TRBV4-1 and TRBJ2-1, with a weak D call TRBD1 (5 bases). The germline CDR1 and CDR2 sequences are MGHRA and YSYEKL. The CDR3 totals 16 residues. The V gene lost 1 base and the J gene lost 0 bases, with 10 bases spanning the gap. The CDR3 nucleotides read TGCGCCAGCAGCCAAGTGGACATGATCTCCTACAATGAGCAGTTCTTC. Protein product: CASSQVDMISYNEQFF.

The chain is built from TRBV14 and TRBJ2-7; TRBD1 aligns across 11 bases. The CDR3 length is 17 residues. CDR1 is SGHDN and CDR2 is FVKESK in the germline V gene. The trim removed 3 bases at V and 4 bases at J, leaving 11 bases unmatched. CDR3 sequence: CASSHNSGTGGRYEQYF. Written as DNA, the CDR3 is TGTGCCAGCAGCCACAACTCCGGGACAGGGGGGCGTTACGAGCAGTACTTC.